Here is one T cell receptor (beta chain) with its context. Its matching antigen is unknown. TCRdb re-derived calls from the RT-PCR reads in MiXCR, one entry per CDR3 protein. Of approximately 570,000 distinct CDR3 sequences listed, 7.6% are singletons. The data were obtained in a study of response to subunit inactivated influenza vaccine. Study-level results: Authors suggested each seasonal influenza vaccination recruits few new T cells.

Per the germline V gene, CDR1 is MNHNS and CDR2 is SASEGT. V was clipped by 5 bases and J by 4 bases, with 8 bases between them. CDR3 size: 12 residues. Here the sequenced sample was PBMCs from blood, taken around 25 months after vaccination. The sequence came from a man between 45 and 75 years old who received an inactivated influenza vaccine. The J gene is TRBJ1-2, the V gene TRBV6-1; D unresolved. CDR3 in DNA: TGTGCCAGCAGTCCAGAATTCTATGGCTACACCTTC. It encodes CASSPEFYGYTF.